This record concerns one T cell receptor (beta chain) sequence. The CDR3 is 15 amino acids. CDR1 and CDR2 from the germline V gene are LGHDT and YNNKEL (reference sequence). The V gene end was trimmed by 0 bases and the J gene end by 9 bases; junction bases not matched to a gene: 5. The sample comes from a study of blood T cell repertoires in COVID-19. Overall study context: T cells, B-cell-depleted T cells, or PBMCs provided the cDNA or gDNA that served as material.

Authors' data handling: Amplification of reference gene primers was used by the study to estimate nucleated cell counts. Profiled with immunoSEQ multiplex PCR; TCRdb holds only in-frame clones, not every one. That table gives V, J and clone size, and the DNA gave D and trimming. The sample holds 280,000 or so clones, around 88% seen once. Sample: peripheral blood. The TCR was taken from a woman in her 30s who had recovered from COVID-19. This chain joins TRBV3-1 (or the pseudogene TRBV3-2) and TRBJ2-4, with 10 bases aligning to TRBD2. The CDR3 reads CASSQELAGRSIQYF. The CDR3 DNA sequence: TGTGCCAGCAGCCAAGAACTAGCGGGGAGGAGCATTCAGTACTTC.